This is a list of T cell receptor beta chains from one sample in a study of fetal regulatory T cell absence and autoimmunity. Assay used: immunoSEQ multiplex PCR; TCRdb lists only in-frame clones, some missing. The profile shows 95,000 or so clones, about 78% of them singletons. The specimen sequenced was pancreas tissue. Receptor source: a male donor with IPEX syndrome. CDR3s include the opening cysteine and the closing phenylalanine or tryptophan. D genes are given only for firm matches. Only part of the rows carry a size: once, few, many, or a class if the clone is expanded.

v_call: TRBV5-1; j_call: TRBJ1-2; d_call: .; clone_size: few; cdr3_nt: TGCGCCAGCAGCTTGGGTCTTAACTATGGCTACACCTTC; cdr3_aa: CASSLGLNYGYTF
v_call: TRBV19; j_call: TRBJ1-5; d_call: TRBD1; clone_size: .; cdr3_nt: TGTGCCAGTAGTCCCCTGGGACAGGGGCTTCAGCCCCAGCATTTT; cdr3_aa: CASSPLGQGLQPQHF
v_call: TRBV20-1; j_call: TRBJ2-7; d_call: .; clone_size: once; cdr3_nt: TGCAGTGGAAGAGACGGGTACGAGCAGTACTTC; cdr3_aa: CSGRDGYEQYF
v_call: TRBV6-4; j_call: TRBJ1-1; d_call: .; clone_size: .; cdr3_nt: TGTGCCAGCAGTGACTCCGGGGGTTTGGGAACTGAAGCTTTCTTT; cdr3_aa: CASSDSGGLGTEAFF
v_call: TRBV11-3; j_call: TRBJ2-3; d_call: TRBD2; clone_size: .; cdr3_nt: TGTGCCAGCAGCCTAACGCGGGGGGGCTCAGATACGCAGTATTTT; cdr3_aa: CASSLTRGGSDTQYF
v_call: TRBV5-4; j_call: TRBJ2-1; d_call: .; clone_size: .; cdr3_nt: TGTGCCAGCAGCTTGGTACAGATCAATGAGCAGTTCTTC; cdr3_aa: CASSLVQINEQFF
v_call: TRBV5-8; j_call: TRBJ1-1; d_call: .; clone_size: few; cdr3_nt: TGTGCCAGCGGCCCGGCAGGCACTGAAGCTTTCTTT; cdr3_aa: CASGPAGTEAFF
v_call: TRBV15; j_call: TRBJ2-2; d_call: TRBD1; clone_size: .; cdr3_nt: TGTGCCACCAGCAGCACACGGACAGGGGGCGACACCGGGGAGCTGTTTTTT; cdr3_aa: CATSSTRTGGDTGELFF
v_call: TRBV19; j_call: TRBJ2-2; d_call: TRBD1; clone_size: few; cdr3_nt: TGTGCCAGCACACGGACAGGGGCCGGGGAGCTGTTTTTT; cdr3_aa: CASTRTGAGELFF
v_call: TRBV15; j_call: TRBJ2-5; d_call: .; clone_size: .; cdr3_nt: TGTGCCACCAGCAGACAAGAGACCCAGTACTTC; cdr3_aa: CATSRQETQYF
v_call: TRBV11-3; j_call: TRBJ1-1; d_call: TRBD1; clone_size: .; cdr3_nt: TGTGCCAGCAGCTCCCGGGACAGCTCGTACACTGAAGCTTTCTTT; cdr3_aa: CASSSRDSSYTEAFF
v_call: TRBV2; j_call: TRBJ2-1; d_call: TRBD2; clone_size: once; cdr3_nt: TGTGCCAGCAGTAAACTAGCGCCGGGGTACAATGAGCAGTTCTTC; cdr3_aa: CASSKLAPGYNEQFF